These T cell receptor beta chains were read from a single sample in a study of T-cell reconstitution after alpha-beta-depleted transplantation in children. TCRdb reprocessed the PCR reads with MiXCR, giving one entry per CDR3 protein. The table lists approximately 430,000 distinct CDR3 sequences, around 15% of them singletons, with 25% to 35% in the top ten. The specimen comprised PBMCs, mostly from graft donor cells, sampled 360 days after TCRalphabeta/CD19-depleted stem cell transplant. The receptors stem from a boy younger than two who had a stem cell transplant for Wiskott-Aldrich syndrome, so the T cells may come from the graft donor. CDR3s include the opening cysteine and the closing phenylalanine or tryptophan. A D gene is named only where the DNA matches it firmly. The listing skips clone size in some rows; elsewhere it reads once, few, many or a size class.

size	J	D	V	CDR3	DNA
-	TRBJ2-3	-	TRBV20-1	CSAIGGVTDTQYF	TGCAGTGCTATTGGCGGGGTAACAGATACGCAGTATTTT
-	TRBJ1-3	-	TRBV25-1	CASMGPAEGFGNTIYF	TGTGCCAGCATGGGGCCTGCGGAGGGTTTTGGAAACACCATATATTTT
few	TRBJ2-2	-	TRBV5-1	CASSMNGYTGELFF	TGCGCCAGCAGCATGAATGGTTACACCGGGGAGCTGTTTTTT
-	TRBJ2-6	-	TRBV12-3/TRBV12-4	CASHLNSGANVLTF	TGTGCCAGCCATTTGAACTCTGGGGCCAACGTCCTGACTTTC
few	TRBJ2-7	-	TRBV7-2	CASSLKSGTSYEQYF	TGTGCCAGCAGCTTAAAGTCAGGGACATCCTACGAGCAGTACTTC
-	TRBJ1-2	-	TRBV4-2	CASSLSDGYGYTF	TGTGCCAGCAGCCTCTCGGACGGTTATGGCTACACCTTC
many	TRBJ2-4	-	TRBV7-9	CASGAIAKNIQYF	TGTGCCAGTGGGGCTATAGCCAAAAACATTCAGTACTTC
-	TRBJ2-1	-	TRBV5-1	CASSLDPGLYLDEQFF	TGCGCCAGCAGCTTGGACCCGGGCTTATACTTAGATGAGCAGTTCTTC
-	TRBJ2-7	-	TRBV4-1	CASSQGLGNSYEQYF	TGCGCCAGCAGCCAAGGCCTAGGTAACTCCTACGAGCAGTACTTC
few	TRBJ2-7	-	TRBV4-1	CASSRYRQSPGEQYF	TGCGCCAGCAGCCGATATCGACAGAGCCCGGGGGAGCAGTACTTC
-	TRBJ2-2	-	TRBV14	CASSHGYPNTGELFF	TGTGCCAGCAGCCATGGGTATCCGAACACCGGGGAGCTGTTTTTT
-	TRBJ2-7	TRBD1	TRBV12-3/TRBV12-4	CASSFPGTGVYEQYF	TGTGCCAGCAGTTTCCCCGGGACAGGGGTATACGAGCAGTACTTC
-	TRBJ2-7	-	TRBV29-1	CSVEGAGTYEQYF	TGCAGCGTTGAAGGCGCAGGGACCTACGAGCAGTACTTC
few	TRBJ2-7	-	TRBV28	CASSPTTPGSDYEQYF	TGTGCCAGCAGTCCAACCACGCCAGGGTCAGACTACGAGCAGTACTTC
few	TRBJ1-2	-	TRBV29-1	CSVDGTYGGYTF	TGCAGCGTTGATGGGACCTATGGAGGCTACACCTTC
few	TRBJ2-7	-	TRBV20-1	CSAVGWGTIPYEQYF	TGCAGTGCAGTCGGTTGGGGGACAATACCCTACGAGCAGTACTTC
many	TRBJ2-1	TRBD2	TRBV6-5	CASSYSSGRSYNEQFF	TGTGCCAGCAGTTATTCTAGCGGGAGGTCCTACAATGAGCAGTTCTTC
few	TRBJ2-7	-	TRBV6-5	CASSSPRYGLYEQYF	TGTGCCAGCAGTTCTCCCCGGTACGGACTCTACGAGCAGTACTTC
-	TRBJ2-7	-	TRBV15	CATSSRVSRSYEQYF	TGTGCCACCAGCAGCCGGGTGAGTCGGTCCTACGAGCAGTACTTC
-	TRBJ2-2	TRBD2	TRBV5-1	CASSPGTSGPTGELFF	TGCGCCAGCAGCCCAGGGACTAGCGGGCCCACCGGGGAGCTGTTTTTT
many	TRBJ1-2	-	TRBV7-9	CASSLARAGTAGYTF	TGTGCCAGCAGCTTAGCTCGGGCAGGTACAGCAGGCTACACCTTC
few	TRBJ2-6	-	TRBV12-3/TRBV12-4	CASSSRQTHLLGANVLTF	TGTGCCAGCAGTAGTCGACAGACCCACCTTCTAGGGGCCAACGTCCTGACTTTC
few	TRBJ2-1	TRBD1	TRBV19	CASRQGSSYNEQFF	TGTGCCTCCCGACAGGGCAGCTCCTACAATGAGCAGTTCTTC
few	TRBJ2-2	-	TRBV11-2	CASSFDAGPTGELFF	TGTGCCAGCAGCTTCGATGCGGGACCCACCGGGGAGCTGTTTTTT
few	TRBJ2-7	TRBD2	TRBV24-1	CATRGKMTGGAGTSGSFSSYEQYF	TGTGCCACCAGGGGTAAAATGACAGGGGGCGCAGGGACTAGCGGGTCTTTTTCCTCCTACGAGCAGTACTTC
-	TRBJ2-5	-	TRBV12-3/TRBV12-4	CASSRDPRWETQYF	TGTGCCAGCAGCAGGGACCCAAGGTGGGAGACCCAGTACTTC
many	TRBJ2-2	-	TRBV5-1	CASSPQGITGELFF	TGCGCCAGCAGCCCACAGGGTATTACCGGGGAGCTGTTTTTT
-	TRBJ1-5	-	TRBV12-3/TRBV12-4	CASGAFYSNQPQHF	TGTGCCAGCGGGGCATTTTATAGCAATCAGCCCCAGCATTTT
-	TRBJ2-1	-	TRBV29-1	CSVAGRSSYNEQFF	TGCAGCGTGGCGGGACGGAGCTCCTACAATGAGCAGTTCTTC
few	TRBJ1-1	TRBD1	TRBV7-2	CASSLTGGAANTEAFF	TGTGCCAGCAGCTTGACAGGGGGCGCGGCGAACACTGAAGCTTTCTTT
-	TRBJ2-1	-	TRBV7-6	CASSQGRNEQFF	TGTGCCAGCAGCCAGGGCAGAAATGAGCAGTTCTTC
few	TRBJ1-5	-	TRBV4-1	CASSLGRGKPQHF	TGCGCCAGCAGCCTCGGGAGGGGGAAACCCCAGCATTTT
-	TRBJ2-3	-	TRBV20-1	CSARKEWAPDTQYF	TGCAGTGCTAGAAAGGAGTGGGCCCCAGATACGCAGTATTTT
-	TRBJ2-3	-	TRBV5-1	CASSFKSRTDTQYF	TGCGCCAGCAGCTTCAAATCCCGGACGGATACGCAGTATTTT
few	TRBJ2-1	TRBD2	TRBV7-8	CASSLEGTRYNEQFF	TGTGCCAGCAGCTTAGAGGGGACTAGATACAATGAGCAGTTCTTC
few	TRBJ2-7	TRBD2	TRBV7-9	CASSNSAGVAYEQYF	TGTGCCAGCAGCAATTCAGCGGGAGTTGCCTACGAGCAGTACTTC
-	TRBJ2-5	-	TRBV19	CASSSNRDQETQYF	TGTGCCAGTAGTTCCAATCGTGACCAAGAGACCCAGTACTTC
few	TRBJ2-5	-	TRBV10-3	CAINALGLYQETQYF	TGTGCCATCAATGCCCTGGGCTTGTACCAAGAGACCCAGTACTTC
-	TRBJ2-5	TRBD2	TRBV5-1	CASSLIAGVLETQYF	TGCGCCAGCAGCTTGATAGCGGGAGTATTAGAGACCCAGTACTTC
-	TRBJ2-3	TRBD2	TRBV24-1	CATSDLKPSGRRTDTQYF	TGTGCCACCAGTGATTTGAAGCCTAGCGGGAGAAGAACAGATACGCAGTATTTT
-	TRBJ2-6	-	TRBV15	CATSRVDSGANVLTF	TGTGCCACCAGCAGAGTCGACTCTGGGGCCAACGTCCTGACTTTC
-	TRBJ2-4	-	TRBV28	CASRPRVAKNIQYF	TGTGCCAGCAGGCCGAGGGTGGCCAAAAACATTCAGTACTTC
few	TRBJ2-1	TRBD2	TRBV5-1	CASSLWVAGMFNSYNEQFF	TGCGCCAGCAGCTTGTGGGTAGCGGGAATGTTTAACTCCTACAATGAGCAGTTCTTC
-	TRBJ2-1	-	TRBV5-1	CASSFVGGNGNEQFF	TGCGCCAGCAGCTTCGTCGGGGGCAACGGCAATGAGCAGTTCTTC